A single sample gave rise to the 24 T cell receptor beta chains below, sequenced in a study of blood T cell repertoires in COVID-19. Assay used: immunoSEQ multiplex PCR; TCRdb lists only in-frame clones, some missing. The sample has some 64,000 clones, roughly 80% seen once; the top ten hold approximately 21%. The sequenced sample was peripheral blood. Receptors were obtained from a man at least 80 years old with active or convalescent COVID-19.

The chain recombines TRBV27 with TRBJ1-2; 8 nucleotides align to TRBD1. The CDR3 totals 18 residues. The V gene end was trimmed by 4 bases and the J gene end by 1 base; junction bases not matched to a gene: 14. Per the germline V gene, CDR1 is MNHEY and CDR2 is SMNVEV (reference sequence). CDR3 in DNA: TGTGCCAGCAGTTCGCACCGGGACAGGAGACGGAATAACTATGGCTACACCTTC. Residues: CASSSHRDRRRNNYGYTF.

The chain links TRBV7-2 to TRBJ2-7; TRBD1 is a possible D gene (6 bases). V was trimmed by 4 bases and J by 0 bases, leaving 13 bases between them. From germline, CDR1 is SGHTA and CDR2 FQGNSA. This CDR3 region has 15 residues. CDR3 sequence reads: CASSSQGGHSYEQYF. The CDR3 nucleotides are TGTGCCAGCAGCTCACAGGGTGGCCACTCCTACGAGCAGTACTTC.

The chain joins TRBV3-1 (or the pseudogene TRBV3-2) to TRBJ2-4, with a possible D match to TRBD1 (6 bases). The V and J ends lost 5 bases and 12 bases respectively, with 11 bases between them. Germline CDR1 LGHDT, CDR2 YNNKEL (reference sequence). This CDR3 is built from 11 residues. CDR3 sequence (DNA): TGTGCCAGCAGCTCATTAGGGGGTCAGTACTTC. This codes for CASSSLGGQYF.

The chain joins TRBV18 to TRBJ2-2, with 7 bases fitting TRBD2. V shed 0 bases, J shed 10 bases, and the junction held 2 bases outside the gene matches. The germline CDR1 and CDR2 sequences are KGHSH and LQKENI. The CDR3 totals 13 residues. The CDR3 DNA is TGTGCCAGCTCACCACCGGCGGGAGAGGAGCTGTTTTTT. It specifies CASSPPAGEELFF.

V gene TRBV5-1 combines with J gene TRBJ1-2, with D unclear. V was shortened by 0 bases and J by 6 bases, with 6 bases between the two germline ends. The length of the CDR3 is 12 residues. Germline V CDR1 and CDR2: SGHRS, YFSETQ. The CDR3 here is CASSLEGDGYTF. Here the CDR3 DNA reads TGCGCCAGCAGCTTGGAGGGAGATGGCTACACCTTC.

This chain connects TRBV4-3 to TRBJ1-3; TRBD1 aligns across 7 bases. V lost 3 bases and J lost 4; bases outside the gene matches: 12. This CDR3 comprises 17 residues. CDR1 and CDR2 (germline): LGHNA, YSLEER. The CDR3 sequence: CASSQSTGTATGNTIYF. For the CDR3, the DNA is TGCGCCAGCAGCCAGTCGACCGGGACAGCAACGGGAAACACCATATATTTT.

The genes are TRBV9 and TRBJ2-1; a possible D gene is TRBD2 (6 bases). Germline V gene lookup returns CDR1 SGDLS and CDR2 YYNGEE. The CDR3 has 16 residues. V gave up 4 bases and J gave up 6 bases, with 20 bases separating them. CDR3 in amino acids: CASSRPEGPVPNEQFF. Written as DNA, the CDR3 is TGTGCCAGCAGCCGACCGGAGGGCCCAGTACCCAATGAGCAGTTCTTC.

Only a few counts were recorded for this clone. This sequence joins TRBV7-3 and TRBJ2-1; tentatively, D is TRBD2 (6 bases). Germline assignment: CDR1 SGHTA and CDR2 FQGTGA. Between the trimmed V and J ends, which lost 6 bases and 6 bases, there was a span of 18 bases. The CDR3 is 15 amino acids. The CDR3: CASSSMMAGTNEQFF. CDR3 DNA sequence: TGTGCCAGCAGTTCAATGATGGCGGGAACCAATGAGCAGTTCTTC.

The chain has TRBV5-6 and TRBJ1-2; D remains unclear. Germline V gives CDR1 SGHDT, CDR2 YYEEEE. The length of the CDR3 is 15 residues. The V end lost 1 base, the J end lost 5 bases, and 15 bases lay between the germline ends. Here the CDR3 DNA reads TGTGCCAGCAGCTTGTCCCCCCGTCCCAGTTATGGCTACACCTTC. Translating gives CASSLSPRPSYGYTF.

CDR3 sequence (DNA): TGTGCCAGCAGCTTAGTTTTAGACAGGGCGGCAGATACGCAGTATTTT. Residues: CASSLVLDRAADTQYF. This rearrangement joins TRBV7-6 to TRBJ2-3; 7 bases match TRBD1. Looked up from germline, CDR1 is SGHVS and CDR2 is FNYEAQ. With V trimmed by 1 base and J by 4 bases, 8 bases remained unmatched. The CDR3 contains 16 residues. Variable domain in full (rest from reference TRBV7-6 and TRBJ2-3): GAGVSQSPRYKVTKRGQDVALRCDPISGHVSLYWYRQALGQGPEFLTYFNYEAQQDKSGLPNDRFSAERPEGSISTLTIQRTEQRDSAMYRCASSLVLDRAADTQYFGPGTRLTVL.

This chain joins TRBV28 and TRBJ1-5, with 7 bases fitting TRBD1. With 5 bases clipped from V and 3 bases from J, the junction kept 4 bases outside the gene matches. Germline lookup yields CDR1 MDHEN and CDR2 SYDVKM. The CDR3 contains 14 residues. The CDR3 region has the DNA TGTGCCAGCAGTCAGGGACAGAACAATCAGCCCCAGCATTTT. It translates to CASSQGQNNQPQHF.

The sample holds one count of this clone. The chain links TRBV29-1 to TRBJ2-7, with 8 bases aligning to TRBD2. V shed 5 bases and J 0 bases; nucleotides not matched to a gene: 9. CDR3 size: 15 residues. Germline V gives CDR1 SQVTM, CDR2 ANQGSEA. CDR3 in amino acids: CSVTRREESSYEQYF. CDR3 DNA sequence: TGCAGCGTTACCCGGCGGGAGGAGAGCTCCTACGAGCAGTACTTC.

The chain uses TRBV3-1 (or the pseudogene TRBV3-2) and TRBJ2-5; D perhaps matches TRBD1 (6 bases). The V gene's germline CDR1 is LGHDT and CDR2 YNNKEL (reference sequence). The CDR3 spans 12 residues. V lost 3 bases, J lost 10 bases, and 12 bases lay in between. CDR3 protein: CASSQVQGGQYF. The CDR3 DNA sequence: TGTGCCAGCAGCCAGGTACAGGGCGGCCAGTACTTC.

The chain joins TRBV7-8 to TRBJ2-1, with D perhaps TRBD2 (6 bases). From germline, CDR1 is SGHVS and CDR2 FQNEAQ. Trimming pared 1 base from V and 2 bases from J, leaving 6 bases between. This CDR3 is 14 amino acids long. CDR3 DNA: TGTGCCAGCAGCTTAGGGGAGGCCTACAATGAGCAGTTCTTC. Protein sequence: CASSLGEAYNEQFF.

The chain has TRBV2 and TRBJ1-1; D perhaps matches TRBD1 (5 bases). The V gene lost 7 bases and the J gene lost 5 bases, with 17 bases spanning the gap. CDR1 is SNHLY and CDR2 is FYNNEI in the germline V gene. The CDR3 is made up of 14 amino acids. CDR3 bases: TGTGCCAGCAACCCGACGCAACGGGGGACTGAAGCTTTCTTT. It codes for CASNPTQRGTEAFF.

In its sample, this clone was seen once. The V gene is TRBV7-2, the J gene TRBJ2-1, with D possibly matching TRBD1 (5 bases). V lost 8 bases and J lost 1, with 15 bases in between. The V gene's germline CDR1 is SGHTA and CDR2 FQGNSA. This CDR3 contains 15 residues. The CDR3 DNA reads as TGTGCCAGCCCCCCAGGGTCAGATTCCTACAATGAGCAGTTCTTC. Its protein product is CASPPGSDSYNEQFF.

The chain has TRBV10-1 and TRBJ2-5, with TRBD2 matching over 10 bases. The CDR3 is 13 amino acids. Germline V gene data show CDR1 as WNHNN and CDR2 as SYGVQD (reference sequence). V trimming: 5 bases; J trimming: 5 bases; junction bases outside the gene matches: 2. CDR3 sequence: CASSRGLAETQYF. Here the CDR3 DNA reads TGCGCCAGCAGTAGGGGACTAGCGGAGACCCAGTACTTC.

V usage is TRBV7-9 and J usage is TRBJ2-7, with unresolved D. Germline V lookup: CDR1 SEHNR, CDR2 FQNEAQ (reference sequence). Trimming removed 2 bases from V and 3 bases from J, with 5 bases in between. The CDR3 covers 12 residues. Written as DNA, the CDR3 is TGTGCCAGCAGCTTAAGCAACTACGAGCAGTACTTC. It yields the protein CASSLSNYEQYF. The variable domain in full, completed from reference TRBV7-9 and TRBJ2-7, reads DTGVSQNPRHKITKRGQNVTFRCDPISEHNRLYWYRQTLGQGPEFLTYFQNEAQLEKSRLLSDRFSAERPKGSFSTLEIQRTEQGDSAMYLCASSLSNYEQYFGPGTRLTVT.

The table lists this clone with a few counts. This rearrangement joins TRBV5-4 to TRBJ1-2, with 10 bases lining up with TRBD1. Germline-derived CDR1 and CDR2 are SGHNT and YYREEE (reference sequence). This CDR3 has 14 amino acids. With 3 bases clipped from V and 1 base from J, the junction kept 0 bases outside the gene matches. The CDR3 DNA reads TGTGCCAGCAGCTGGGACAGGGGTAACTATGGCTACACCTTC. Amino acids: CASSWDRGNYGYTF. Using reference TRBV5-4 and TRBJ1-2 for the parts outside the CDR3, the full variable domain is ETGVTQSPTHLIKTRGQQVTLRCSSQSGHNTVSWYQQALGQGPQFIFQYYREEENGRGNFPPRFSGLQFPNYSSELNVNALELDDSALYLCASSWDRGNYGYTFGSGTRLTVV.

This chain connects TRBV3-1 (or the pseudogene TRBV3-2) to TRBJ2-1; 8 bases are a match to TRBD2. The germline CDR1 and CDR2 sequences are LGHDT and YNNKEL (reference sequence). J lost 3 bases, V lost 6 bases, and 7 bases had no gene match. The CDR3 has 15 amino acids. The CDR3 bases are TGTGCCAGCAGGCAACGGGAGGGTAACTACAATGAGCAGTTCTTC. Its protein product is CASRQREGNYNEQFF.

A word on this clone: One junction end does not reproduce the germline sequence, and a read error may be involved. The chain links TRBV20-1 to TRBJ2-3; possibly TRBD1 for D (5 bases). From germline, CDR1 is DFQATT and CDR2 SNEGSKA (reference sequence). CDR3 length: 14 amino acids. The CDR3 here is CSASLTGGTDTQYF. For the CDR3, the DNA is TGCAGCGCTAGTCTTACAGGTGGGACAGATACGCAGTATTTT.

The chain uses TRBV10-3 and TRBJ1-4; 8 bases line up with TRBD1. The J segment lost 8 bases and the V segment lost 8 bases, leaving 4 bases of the junction unmatched. Germline CDR1 and CDR2: ENHRY and SYGVKD. The CDR3 contains 12 residues. For the CDR3, the DNA is TGTGCCATCGGACAGGGCGGCGAAAAACTGTTTTTT. Residues: CAIGQGGEKLFF.

The V call is TRBV7-2, the J call TRBJ2-1; 8 bases line up with TRBD1. The CDR3 contains 15 residues. V was pared by 1 base and J by 8 bases, with 7 bases of the junction left unmatched. The V gene's germline CDR1 is SGHTA and CDR2 FQGNSA. The DNA for the CDR3 is TGTGCCAGCAGCTTAGTCGGACAGGGCTGGGATGAGCAGTTCTTC. This gives the protein CASSLVGQGWDEQFF. Together with reference TRBV7-2 and TRBJ2-1, the CDR3 gives the full variable domain: GAGVSQSPSNKVTEKGKDVELRCDPISGHTALYWYRQSLGQGLEFLIYFQGNSAPDKSGLPSDRFSAERTGGSVSTLTIQRTQQEDSAVYLCASSLVGQGWDEQFFGPGTRLTVL.

The chain links TRBV6-1 to TRBJ1-3; tentatively, D is TRBD1 (5 bases). The CDR3 contains 15 residues. The V gene lost 1 base and the J gene lost 2 bases, with 9 bases spanning the gap. In germline, CDR1 is MNHNS, CDR2 SASEGT. The CDR3: CASSEGGGAGNTIYF. The CDR3 DNA sequence: TGTGCCAGCAGTGAAGGAGGAGGGGCTGGAAACACCATATATTTT.